These 7 T cell receptor beta chains came from one sample sequenced in a study of T cell responses to AZD1222 COVID-19 vaccine. The protocol was immunoSEQ multiplex PCR, while the TCRdb copy is restricted to in-frame clones and leaves out a portion. The table has some 130,000 clones, approximately 84% seen once. The sequences come from peripheral blood, collected on day 0 of AZD1222 vaccination. These receptor sequences come from an adult in good health.

This chain joins TRBV27 and TRBJ2-7; 10 nucleotides align to TRBD1. In germline, CDR1 is MNHEY, CDR2 SMNVEV (reference sequence). CDR3 size: 18 residues. J gave up 1 base and V 6 bases, and 15 bases lay outside the gene matches. CDR3 region: CASSLLLNRDRGSYEQYF. The CDR3 nucleotides read TGTGCCAGCAGCCTGCTCCTAAACCGGGACAGGGGATCCTACGAGCAGTACTTC.

V usage is TRBV28 and J usage is TRBJ1-4; D is uncertain. The germline V gene encodes CDR1 MDHEN and CDR2 SYDVKM. The CDR3 spans 14 residues. Deletions cut 5 bases from V and 8 bases from J, with 15 bases between. CDR3 residues: CASSLRWEGEKLFF. In nucleotides, the CDR3 is TGTGCCAGCAGTCTCCGCTGGGAGGGCGAAAAACTGTTTTTT.

V is TRBV5-6 and J is TRBJ2-5, with a weak D call TRBD2 (5 bases). Looked up from germline, CDR1 is SGHDT and CDR2 is YYEEEE. Trimming shortened V by 1 base and J by 5 bases, and 12 bases separated the two germline ends. CDR3 size: 14 residues. This CDR3 is CASSLRFRRETQYF. The CDR3 region has the DNA TGTGCCAGCAGCTTGAGATTTAGGAGGGAGACCCAGTACTTC.

The genes are TRBV7-3 and TRBJ2-7, with a weak D call TRBD2 (5 bases). The CDR3 is 13 amino acids. CDR1 is SGHTA, CDR2 FQGTGA, per germline. V lost 1 base and J lost 5, with 9 bases in between. CDR3 nucleotides: TGTGCCAGCAGCTTAATGGGAGTCCACGAGCAGTACTTC. Translating gives CASSLMGVHEQYF.

V usage is TRBV2 and J usage is TRBJ1-5; 9 bases are shared with TRBD1. This CDR3 has 15 amino acids. The germline gives CDR1 SNHLY, CDR2 FYNNEI. The V gene end was trimmed by 6 bases and the J gene end by 3 bases; junction bases not matched to a gene: 6. CDR3 sequence reads: CASSPDRGSNQPQHF. The CDR3 DNA reads as TGTGCCAGCAGCCCGGACAGGGGATCCAATCAGCCCCAGCATTTT.

The rearrangement joins TRBV7-3 to TRBJ2-7; TRBD1 matches at 9 bases. CDR3 length: 14 residues. CDR1 is SGHTA and CDR2 is FQGTGA in the germline V gene. Trimming removed 5 bases from V and 3 bases from J; junction bases left unmatched: 5. CDR3 sequence reads: CASSPTGGGYEQYF. The CDR3 region has the DNA TGTGCCAGCAGCCCAACAGGGGGCGGCTACGAGCAGTACTTC.

This chain connects TRBV29-1 to TRBJ1-2; D possibly corresponds to TRBD1 (5 bases). V gave up 6 bases and J gave up 4 bases, with 18 bases separating them. From germline, CDR1 is SQVTM and CDR2 ANQGSEA. The CDR3 spans 14 residues. As DNA, the CDR3 is TGCAGCGTCGGGGGGGACGGAGGATTCTATGGCTACACCTTC. It yields the protein CSVGGDGGFYGYTF.